This entry lists 15 T cell receptor beta chains sequenced from one sample in a study of blood T cell repertoires in COVID-19. Sequencing was performed with immunoSEQ multiplex PCR; in TCRdb, only in-frame clones are kept and a portion is missing. In the table there are approximately 240,000 clones, under 85% of which are singletons. Sequencing was done on a sample of peripheral blood. The origin of the receptors is a middle-aged woman with active or convalescent COVID-19.

This chain links TRBV6-5 with TRBJ2-3, with a possible D match to TRBD2 (6 bases). The CDR3 extends over 14 amino acids. Germline V gene lookup returns CDR1 MNHEY and CDR2 SVGAGI. Trimming removed 0 bases from V and 6 bases from J, with 10 bases in between. The CDR3 sequence is CASSYSASADTQYF. CDR3 sequence (DNA): TGTGCCAGCAGTTACTCTGCTAGCGCGGATACGCAGTATTTT.

CDR3 coding DNA: TGTGCCAGTTATCGCGGGGATTTAACTAATGAAAAACTGTTTTTT. Translated: CASYRGDLTNEKLFF. The chain carries TRBV28 and TRBJ1-4; no definite D call. The CDR3 sequence is 15 residues long. Per germline, CDR1 MDHEN and CDR2 SYDVKM. Trimming took off 9 bases at V and 1 base at J, with 15 bases between the two ends.

The count of this clone is one. The rearrangement links TRBV5-6 to TRBJ1-2; 7 nucleotides match TRBD1. The CDR3 is 14 amino acids. Trimming cost V 3 bases and J 8 bases; bases outside gene matches: 10. From germline, CDR1 is SGHDT and CDR2 YYEEEE. The CDR3 DNA is TGTGCCAGCAGCTGGATGGACAGGCGGTTCGGCTACACCTTC. As protein: CASSWMDRRFGYTF.

A few counts support this clone. The rearrangement uses TRBV5-4 and TRBJ1-1; D is unclear. The CDR3 sequence is 11 residues long. Germline loops: CDR1 SGHNT, CDR2 YYREEE (reference sequence). Between the trimmed V and J ends, which lost 7 bases and 6 bases, there was a span of 10 bases. Here the CDR3 DNA reads TGTGCCAGCGAGGGCGGAGCTGAAGCTTTCTTT. It specifies CASEGGAEAFF.

V is TRBV5-1 and J is TRBJ1-5; a possible D gene is TRBD1 (6 bases). Trimming shortened V by 4 bases and J by 4 bases, and 12 bases separated the two germline ends. This CDR3 spans 14 amino acids. Germline V gene sequence: CDR1 SGHRS, CDR2 YFSETQ. Here the CDR3 reads CASSQGTVNQPQHF. The CDR3 DNA is TGCGCCAGCAGCCAGGGGACGGTAAATCAGCCCCAGCATTTT.

The rearrangement links TRBV4-1 to TRBJ2-5; D might be TRBD1 (6 bases). This CDR3 spans 14 amino acids. Between the trimmed V and J ends, which lost 2 bases and 0 bases, there was a span of 7 bases. In germline, CDR1 is MGHRA, CDR2 YSYEKL. This CDR3 is CASSQRDNQETQYF. CDR3 sequence (DNA): TGCGCCAGCAGCCAACGGGACAACCAAGAGACCCAGTACTTC.

A single count supports this clone. CDR3 in DNA: TGCGCCAGCAGCTTGGCCAGGGTAGCGGTGTTGAATGAGCAGTTCTTC. Translating it yields CASSLARVAVLNEQFF. The rearrangement links TRBV5-1 to TRBJ2-1; possible D gene TRBD2, 6 bases. V was cut by 0 bases and J by 7 bases, with 17 bases left in between. Germline loops: CDR1 SGHRS, CDR2 YFSETQ. The CDR3 loop spans 16 amino acids. The variable domain in full, with the rest retrieved from reference TRBV5-1 and TRBJ2-1, is KAGVTQTPRYLIKTRGQQVTLSCSPISGHRSVSWYQQTPGQGLQFLFEYFSETQRNKGNFPGRFSGRQFSNSRSEMNVSTLELGDSALYLCASSLARVAVLNEQFFGPGTRLTVL.

This clone came up a few times. The chain recombines TRBV5-4 with TRBJ1-2; 7 nucleotides match TRBD1. V lost 4 bases, J lost 4 bases, and 7 bases stayed unmatched. CDR3 size: 14 residues. Germline CDR1 is SGHNT and CDR2 is YYREEE (reference sequence). CDR3 bases: TGTGCCAGCAGCGGCCGGGACAGAGCCTATGGCTACACCTTC. Translated: CASSGRDRAYGYTF.

The V gene is TRBV18, the J gene TRBJ2-3; D is perhaps TRBD1 (6 bases). Trimming left V 2 bases short and J 2 bases short, with 8 bases between. The germline V gene encodes CDR1 KGHSH and CDR2 LQKENI. This CDR3 has 14 amino acids. The CDR3 DNA follows: TGTGCCAGCTCACCAACAGGGCCCACAGATACGCAGTATTTT. Its protein product is CASSPTGPTDTQYF.

The rearrangement uses TRBV15 and TRBJ1-2; 8 bases are a match to TRBD1. The CDR3 length is 13 residues. The ends lost 3 bases at V and 4 bases at J; junction bases unmatched: 1. The germline gives CDR1 LNHNV, CDR2 YYDKDF (reference sequence). This chain's CDR3 is CATSRDRVYGYTF. CDR3 DNA: TGTGCCACCAGCAGGGACAGGGTCTATGGCTACACCTTC.

CDR3 nucleotide sequence: TGCGCCAGCTCCGGTGGGGGGGCTGGAGAGCAGTACGTC. It yields the protein CASSGGGAGEQYV. V usage is TRBV23-1 and J usage is TRBJ2-7, with D possibly being TRBD2 (7 bases). TRBV23-1 is identified as an open reading frame with a role that is uncertain. The CDR3 runs 13 residues. The germline V and J ends were trimmed by 8 bases and 7 bases, with 18 bases remaining between them.

The V gene is TRBV4-2, the J gene TRBJ2-7, with 7 nucleotides matching TRBD1. Germline CDR1 is LGHNA and CDR2 is YNFKEQ. Trimming cost V 6 bases and J 2 bases; bases outside gene matches: 7. The CDR3 totals 14 residues. The CDR3 DNA reads TGTGCCAGCAGTCTCGTCGGACAGGCCTACGAGCAGTACTTC. It yields the protein CASSLVGQAYEQYF.

The J gene is TRBJ2-7, the V gene TRBV18, with 9 nucleotides matching TRBD1. Germline loops: CDR1 KGHSH, CDR2 LQKENI. V lost 2 bases to trimming and J lost 0 bases; unmatched junction nucleotides: 8. This CDR3 region has 17 residues. The CDR3 reads CASSPGLGQGISYEQYF. The CDR3, as DNA: TGTGCCAGCTCACCAGGATTGGGACAGGGTATCTCCTACGAGCAGTACTTC.

The gene calls are TRBV27 and TRBJ2-7; 7 bases line up with TRBD1. The J segment lost 7 bases and the V segment lost 5 bases, leaving 14 bases of the junction unmatched. The CDR3 runs to 15 residues. Per germline, CDR1 MNHEY and CDR2 SMNVEV (reference sequence). CDR3: CASSNLRGTLGEQYV. CDR3 bases: TGTGCCAGCAGTAATCTCAGGGGGACCCTGGGGGAGCAGTACGTC.

This chain connects TRBV6-5 to TRBJ2-1; 14 bases align to TRBD2. In germline, CDR1 is MNHEY, CDR2 SVGAGI. CDR3 size: 15 residues. V gave up 4 bases and J gave up 7 bases; unmatched junction bases: 3. This CDR3 reads CASSSGLAGGNEQFF. CDR3 nucleotides: TGTGCCAGCAGTTCCGGACTAGCGGGGGGAAATGAGCAGTTCTTC.